Here is one T cell receptor beta chain with its context. This record comes from a study of control samples from healthy donors and cancer patients. The CDR3 has 15 amino acids. V lost 3 bases and J lost 4; bases outside the gene matches: 5. CDR1 GTSNPN and CDR2 SVGIG come from the germline V gene (reference sequence). The table came from immunoSEQ multiplex PCR; TCRdb's copy has only in-frame clones and leaves some out. The sample shows roughly 120,000 clones, roughly 95% of them seen only once. The sequence came from a man aged 25 to 40 in good health. The genes are TRBV30 and TRBJ1-6; 8 nucleotides match TRBD1. Sequencing was done on a sample of blood. The CDR3 DNA reads as TGTGCCTGGAGAACTCGACAGGGGTATAATTCACCCCTCCACTTT. It yields the protein CAWRTRQGYNSPLHF. The full variable domain, completed using reference TRBV30 and TRBJ1-6, is SQTIHQWPATLVQPVGSPLSLECTVEGTSNPNLYWYRQAAGRGLQLLFYSVGIGQISSEVPQNLSASRPQDRQFILSSKKLLLSDSGFYLCAWRTRQGYNSPLHFGNGTRLTVT.